A selection of T cell receptor beta chains follows, all from one sample in a study of shared clonotypes between healthy human individuals. TCRdb keeps only in-frame clones here, not all; method: immunoSEQ multiplex PCR. The sample holds over a million clones; approximately 80% are singletons and the top ten take about 0.52%. Sequencing was done on a sample of memory CD4+ T cells from PBMCs. The receptors derive from a man between 18 and 29 years old in good health. Some clones in this sample may be carry-over from other donors' samples. Both conserved end residues are part of each CDR3. The D gene is left open where the match is weak. Clone size is not always given. Where it is, it says once, few, many or a class for expanded clones.

-	TRBV7-6	TRBD1	TRBJ2-1	TGTGCCAGCAGCTCTCAGACAGGGAACAATGAGCAGTTCTTC	CASSSQTGNNEQFF
-	TRBV18	TRBD1	TRBJ2-7	TGTGCCAGCTCACCGGGACAGGGAGCCTACGAGCAGTACTTC	CASSPGQGAYEQYF
-	TRBV7-2	TRBD1	TRBJ1-1	TGTGCCAGCAGCCACCAGGGGGGGCTCCTGAACACTGAAGCTTTCTTT	CASSHQGGLLNTEAFF
-	TRBV25-1	TRBD2	TRBJ2-6	TGTGCCAGCAGTGAGACTAGCGGGGCCAACGTCCTGACTTTC	CASSETSGANVLTF
-	TRBV9	-	TRBJ1-5	TGTGCCAGCAGCGTAAGTGCGGGGATGGATCAGCCCCAGCATTTT	CASSVSAGMDQPQHF
-	TRBV5-4	-	TRBJ2-3	TGTGCCAGCAGCTTTAACTTGGAAACGCAGTATTTT	CASSFNLETQYF
once	TRBV11-1	-	TRBJ2-2	TGTGCCAGCAGCTTAGGATTAGGGGGCACCGGGGAGCTGTTTTTT	CASSLGLGGTGELFF
-	TRBV5-1	-	TRBJ2-5	TGCGCCAGCAGCCTAGGCTTACAGGGTGGGGAGACCCAGTACTTC	CASSLGLQGGETQYF
few	TRBV10-3	-	TRBJ1-5	TGTGCCATCGGGGGGAGTAGCAATCAGCCCCAGCATTTT	CAIGGSSNQPQHF
-	TRBV11-2	-	TRBJ1-5	TGTGCCAGCAGCTTAGATCCGGAGCGCAATCAGCCCCAGCATTTT	CASSLDPERNQPQHF
few	TRBV28	TRBD1	TRBJ1-1	TGTGCCAGCAGTTCAAGACAGGGGGCGGTCACTGAAGCTTTCTTT	CASSSRQGAVTEAFF
-	TRBV13	-	TRBJ2-7	TGTGCCAGCAGCTTAGAGGGGTACGAGCAGTACTTC	CASSLEGYEQYF
-	TRBV7-6	TRBD1	TRBJ1-1	TGTGCCAGCAGCTTATACAGGGGTAACACTGAAGCTTTCTTT	CASSLYRGNTEAFF
-	TRBV28	-	TRBJ2-1	TGTGCCAGCAAAGAGGCAGGGCGGGATGAGCAGTTCTTC	CASKEAGRDEQFF
few	TRBV7-2	-	TRBJ2-1	TGTGCCAGCAGTCGAGCCCGAGGAGCGGTCCGCGATGAGCAGTTCTTC	CASSRARGAVRDEQFF
-	TRBV20-1	-	TRBJ2-1	TGCAGTGCTAGCGGGAACGTCGAGCAGTTCTTC	CSASGNVEQFF
-	TRBV5-4	TRBD1	TRBJ2-2	TGTGCCGCAAACAGGGGGCAGGGCACCGGGGAGCTGTTTTTT	CAANRGQGTGELFF
-	TRBV12-5	TRBD2	TRBJ2-3	TGTGCTAGTGCGGGGGGGAGCACAGATACGCAGTATTTT	CASAGGSTDTQYF
-	TRBV30	TRBD1	TRBJ1-2	TGTGCCTGGAGTCCGCTGACAGGGCCGGTTTGGAATGGCTACACCTTC	CAWSPLTGPVWNGYTF
-	TRBV28	TRBD2	TRBJ2-5	TGTGCCAGCAGCCCCGCCGGGACTAGCGGAATAGACCAAGAGACCCAGTACTTC	CASSPAGTSGIDQETQYF
-	TRBV19	-	TRBJ2-1	TGTGCCACAGAGGATTACAATGAGCAGTTCTTC	CATEDYNEQFF
-	TRBV6-6	TRBD2	TRBJ2-7	TGTGCCAGCAGCCAATACCGGCTAGCGGGAGTATACGAGCAGTACTTC	CASSQYRLAGVYEQYF
-	TRBV7-8	TRBD2	TRBJ2-7	TGTGCCAGCAGCGCAGGGGGACTAGCGGGAGAGGCCTACGAGCAGTACTTC	CASSAGGLAGEAYEQYF
-	TRBV19	TRBD1	TRBJ1-4	TGTGCCAGCCGGAACACAGGGGCTCCTAATGAAAAACTGTTTTTT	CASRNTGAPNEKLFF
-	TRBV28	-	TRBJ2-5	TGTGCCAGCAACCTCGATCGAGAGACCCAGTACTTC	CASNLDRETQYF
-	TRBV20-1	TRBD1	TRBJ2-5	TGCAGTCCCGGACAGGGAAGGACCCAGTACTTC	CSPGQGRTQYF
few	TRBV9	-	TRBJ2-7	TGTGCCAGCAGCAACTCCCAGAGCTACGAGCAGTACTTC	CASSNSQSYEQYF
-	TRBV14	-	TRBJ1-3	TGTGCCAGCAGCTTTGACATCTCTGGAAACACCATATATTTT	CASSFDISGNTIYF
-	TRBV11-3	-	TRBJ2-7	TGTGCCAGCAGCCTCAAAGGGGACTACGAGCAGTACTTC	CASSLKGDYEQYF
-	TRBV11-3	-	TRBJ2-1	TGTGCCAGCAGCTTGGGGACCGTTTCCTACAATGAGCAGTTCTTC	CASSLGTVSYNEQFF
many	TRBV30	TRBD2	TRBJ2-7	TGTGCCTGGGCGCCTTTACAGGGACTAGCGGGCGGGGAGCAGTACTTC	CAWAPLQGLAGGEQYF
once	TRBV18	TRBD2	TRBJ2-7	TGTGCCAGCTCACCAAAGTCTCTAGCGGGAGGGAAGCAGCACGAGCAGTACTTC	CASSPKSLAGGKQHEQYF
-	TRBV29-1	TRBD1	TRBJ1-1	TGCAGCGTTGAACGGGACAGGGACACTGAAGCTTTCTTT	CSVERDRDTEAFF
-	TRBV4-3	-	TRBJ2-3	TGCGCCAGCAGCCAAGATACTACTAGCACAGATACGCAGTATTTT	CASSQDTTSTDTQYF